The sequence of this TCR beta chain was determined in a study of cytomegalovirus exposure and HLA in healthy donors. Findings of the study overall: Researchers had no immune exposure information except CMV serostatus available.

Vbeta (60) and Jbeta (13) primers were used in the PCR. Profiled with immunoSEQ multiplex PCR; TCRdb holds only in-frame clones, not every one. The sample records some 120,000 clones, approximately 81% being singletons. Germline values: CDR1 SEHNR, CDR2 FQNEAQ (reference sequence). The CDR3 contains 14 residues. A word on this clone: Its matching antigen is unknown. A read error may produce the germline difference seen at one junction end.

The chain joins TRBV7-9 to TRBJ1-5; D is unresolved. Sequenced input: PBMCs. The clonotype comes from a man in his thirties or forties in good health and CMV-seropositive. CDR3 region: CSSSSSGRNQPQHF. In DNA form, the CDR3 reads TGTTCCAGCAGCTCCTCCGGGAGGAATCAGCCCCAGCATTTT.